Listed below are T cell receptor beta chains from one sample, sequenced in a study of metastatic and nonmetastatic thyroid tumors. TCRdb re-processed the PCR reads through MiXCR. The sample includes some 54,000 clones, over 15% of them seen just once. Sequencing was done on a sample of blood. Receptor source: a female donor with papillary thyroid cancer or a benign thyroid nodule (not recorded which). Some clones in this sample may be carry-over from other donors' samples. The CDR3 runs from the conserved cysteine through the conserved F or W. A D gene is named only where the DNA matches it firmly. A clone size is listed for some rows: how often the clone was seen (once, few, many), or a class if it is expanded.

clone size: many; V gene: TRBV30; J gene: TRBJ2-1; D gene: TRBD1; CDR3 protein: CAWSVDRVARAGSYNEQFF; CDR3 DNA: TGTGCCTGGAGTGTCGACAGGGTCGCGCGCGCTGGCTCCTACAATGAGCAGTTCTTC
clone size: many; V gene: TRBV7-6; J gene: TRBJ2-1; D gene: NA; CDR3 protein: CASSPADNEQFF; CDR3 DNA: TGTGCCAGCAGCCCCGCCGACAATGAGCAGTTCTTC
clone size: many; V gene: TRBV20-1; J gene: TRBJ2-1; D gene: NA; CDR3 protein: CSAPDSRVNNEQFF; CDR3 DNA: TGCAGTGCGCCGGACTCTCGGGTAAACAATGAGCAGTTCTTC
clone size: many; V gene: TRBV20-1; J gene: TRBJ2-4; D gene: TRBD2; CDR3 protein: CSAIAGQNIQYF; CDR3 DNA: TGCAGTGCTATAGCGGGGCAAAACATTCAGTACTTC
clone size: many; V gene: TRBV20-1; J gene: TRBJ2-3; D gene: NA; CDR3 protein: CSKVAYTDTQYF; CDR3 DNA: TGCAGCAAGGTAGCGTATACAGATACGCAGTATTTT
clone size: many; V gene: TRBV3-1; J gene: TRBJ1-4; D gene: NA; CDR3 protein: CASSQGGTVPKLFF; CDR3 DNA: TGTGCCAGCAGCCAAGGAGGCACAGTTCCAAAACTGTTTTTT
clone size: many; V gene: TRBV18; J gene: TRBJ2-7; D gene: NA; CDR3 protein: CASSPAPNGRSYEQYF; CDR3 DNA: TGTGCCAGCTCACCAGCCCCTAACGGTCGTAGCTACGAGCAGTACTTC
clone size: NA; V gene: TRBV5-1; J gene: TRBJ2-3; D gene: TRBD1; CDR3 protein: CASINGQGTYTQYF; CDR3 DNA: TGCGCCAGCATCAACGGACAGGGGACATATACGCAGTATTTT
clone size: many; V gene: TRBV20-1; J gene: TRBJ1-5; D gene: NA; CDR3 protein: CSAKRGDRQPQHF; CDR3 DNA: TGCAGTGCTAAGAGGGGGGATCGTCAGCCCCAGCATTTT
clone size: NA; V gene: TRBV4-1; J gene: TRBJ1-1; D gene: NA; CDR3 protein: CASIQELGGGHGHTEAFF; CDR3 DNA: TGCGCCAGCATCCAAGAATTAGGTGGGGGACATGGTCACACTGAAGCTTTCTTT
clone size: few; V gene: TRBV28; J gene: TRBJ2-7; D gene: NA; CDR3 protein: CAISSSSYEQYF; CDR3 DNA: TGTGCCATCAGTTCCAGCTCCTACGAGCAGTACTTT
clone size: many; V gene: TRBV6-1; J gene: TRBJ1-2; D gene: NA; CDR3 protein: CASTGPYIGYTF; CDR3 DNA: TGTGCCAGCACCGGACCCTATATCGGCTACACCTTC
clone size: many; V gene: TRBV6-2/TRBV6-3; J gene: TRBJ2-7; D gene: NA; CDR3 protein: CASLSGYRYEQYF; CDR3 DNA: TGTGCCAGCTTGAGCGGATACAGGTACGAGCAGTACTTC
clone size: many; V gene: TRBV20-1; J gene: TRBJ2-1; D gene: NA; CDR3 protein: CSLRDLYNEQFF; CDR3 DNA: TGCAGTCTACGGGACTTATACAATGAGCAGTTCTTC
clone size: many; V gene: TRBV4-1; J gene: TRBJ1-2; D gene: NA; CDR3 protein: CASTGDTTGLPRGYTF; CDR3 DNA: TGCGCCAGCACAGGGGATACCACAGGCCTACCTAGAGGCTACACCTTC
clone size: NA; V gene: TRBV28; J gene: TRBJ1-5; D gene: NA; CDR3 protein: CASSGGVSGNQPQHF; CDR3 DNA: TGTGCCAGCAGCGGGGGCGTGAGCGGCAATCAGCCCCAGCATTTT
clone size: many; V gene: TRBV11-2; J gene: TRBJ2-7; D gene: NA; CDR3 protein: CASSLASTSPEQYF; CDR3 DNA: TGTGCCAGCAGCTTAGCCTCGACAAGTCCCGAGCAGTACTTC
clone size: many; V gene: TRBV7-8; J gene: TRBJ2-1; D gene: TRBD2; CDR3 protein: CASSLTSGKGDEQFF; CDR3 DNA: TGTGCCAGCAGTTTAACTAGCGGGAAAGGCGATGAGCAGTTCTTC
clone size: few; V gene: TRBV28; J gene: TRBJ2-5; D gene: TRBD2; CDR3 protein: CASSLWFLAVQETQYF; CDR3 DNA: TGTGCCAGCAGTTTATGGTTCCTAGCGGTGCAAGAGACCCAGTACTTC
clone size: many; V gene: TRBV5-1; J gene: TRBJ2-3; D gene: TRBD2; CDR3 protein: CASSLAGGPSTDTQYF; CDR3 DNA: TGCGCCAGCAGCTTGGCGGGAGGGCCTTCTACAGATACGCAGTATTTT
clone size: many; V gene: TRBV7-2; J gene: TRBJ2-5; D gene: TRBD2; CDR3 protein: CASSLGGSPETQYF; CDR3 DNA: TGTGCCAGCAGCTTAGGCGGGAGTCCGGAGACCCAGTACTTC
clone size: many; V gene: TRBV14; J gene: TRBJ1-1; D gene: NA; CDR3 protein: CASSFLVTGEAFF; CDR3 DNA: TGTGCCAGCAGCTTTTTAGTGACAGGTGAAGCTTTCTTT
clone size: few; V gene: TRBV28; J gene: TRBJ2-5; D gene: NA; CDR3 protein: CASSFRGRGGMVQETQYF; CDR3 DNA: TGTGCCAGCAGTTTTAGGGGTCGGGGCGGGATGGTCCAAGAGACCCAGTACTTC
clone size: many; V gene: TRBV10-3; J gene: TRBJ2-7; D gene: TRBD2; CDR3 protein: CAISESGKAGGYGEQYF; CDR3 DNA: TGTGCCATCAGTGAGTCGGGGAAAGCGGGAGGGTACGGCGAGCAGTACTTC
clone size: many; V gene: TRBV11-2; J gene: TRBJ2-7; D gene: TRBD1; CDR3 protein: CASSEQGSSYEQYF; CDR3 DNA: TGTGCCAGCAGCGAACAGGGGTCCTCCTACGAGCAGTACTTC
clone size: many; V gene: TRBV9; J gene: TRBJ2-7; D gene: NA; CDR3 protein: CASSVAAQPSYEQYF; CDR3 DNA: TGTGCCAGCAGCGTAGCTGCCCAACCCTCCTACGAGCAGTACTTC
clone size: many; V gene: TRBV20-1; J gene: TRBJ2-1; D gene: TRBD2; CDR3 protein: CSATTSGLATYNEQFF; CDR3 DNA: TGCAGTGCTACGACTTCGGGACTAGCGACCTACAATGAGCAGTTCTTC
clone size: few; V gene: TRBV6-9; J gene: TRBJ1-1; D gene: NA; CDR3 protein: CASSLGDEAFF; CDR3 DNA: TGTGCCAGCAGTTTAGGGGATGAAGCTTTCTTT
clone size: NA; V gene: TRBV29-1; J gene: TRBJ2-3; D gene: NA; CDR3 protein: CSVELQGPDTQYF; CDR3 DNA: TGCAGCGTTGAATTACAGGGCCCAGATACGCAGTATTTT
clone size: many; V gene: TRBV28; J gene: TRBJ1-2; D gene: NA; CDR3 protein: CASSTPWYGYTF; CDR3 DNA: TGTGCCAGTTCGACCCCATGGTATGGCTACACCTTC
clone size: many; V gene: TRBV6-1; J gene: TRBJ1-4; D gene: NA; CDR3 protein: CASSENSAATNEKLFF; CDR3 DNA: TGTGCCAGCAGTGAAAACTCAGCAGCAACTAATGAAAAACTGTTTTTT
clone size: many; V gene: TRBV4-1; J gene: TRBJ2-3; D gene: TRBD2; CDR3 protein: CASSQALAGITDTQYF; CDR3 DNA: TGCGCCAGCAGCCAAGCACTAGCGGGAATCACAGATACGCAGTATTTT
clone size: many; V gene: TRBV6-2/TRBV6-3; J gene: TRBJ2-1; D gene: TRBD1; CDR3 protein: CASSLNRGNEQFF; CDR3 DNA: TGTGCCAGCAGTTTAAACAGGGGCAATGAGCAGTTCTTC
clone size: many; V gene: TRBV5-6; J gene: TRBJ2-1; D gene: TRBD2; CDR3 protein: CASSLVGLAGADEQFF; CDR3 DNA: TGTGCCAGCAGCTTGGTAGGACTAGCGGGAGCGGATGAGCAGTTCTTC
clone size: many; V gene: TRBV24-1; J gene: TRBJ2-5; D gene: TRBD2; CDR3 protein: CATSDASGNLQETQYF; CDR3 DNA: TGTGCCACCAGTGATGCTAGCGGGAACCTCCAAGAGACCCAGTACTTC
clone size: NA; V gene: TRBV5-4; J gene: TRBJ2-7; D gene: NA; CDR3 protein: CASSLDQAAYEQYF; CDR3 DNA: TGTGCCAGCAGCTTGGATCAAGCTGCCTACGAGCAGTACTTC
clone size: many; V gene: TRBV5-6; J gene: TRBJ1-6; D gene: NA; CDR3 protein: CASSAEGGSYNSPLHF; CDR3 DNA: TGTGCCAGCAGCGCCGAAGGAGGATCCTATAATTCACCCCTCCACTTT
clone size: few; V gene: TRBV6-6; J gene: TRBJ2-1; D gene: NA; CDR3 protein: CASSYSTHSGVGQFF; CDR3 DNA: TGTGCCAGCAGTTACTCGACCCACTCTGGGGTGGGGCAGTTCTTC
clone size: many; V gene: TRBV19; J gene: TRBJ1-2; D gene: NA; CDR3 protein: CASSIMGSSTGGYTF; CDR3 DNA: TGTGCCAGTAGTATTATGGGGTCGTCCACTGGAGGCTACACCTTC
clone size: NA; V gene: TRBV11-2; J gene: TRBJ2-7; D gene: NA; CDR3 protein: CASSLEGTRRGYEQYF; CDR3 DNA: TGTGCCAGCAGCTTAGAGGGCACGCGGAGGGGATACGAGCAGTACTTC
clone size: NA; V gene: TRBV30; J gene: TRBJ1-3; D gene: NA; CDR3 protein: CAWSWGYRNTIYF; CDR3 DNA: TGTGCCTGGAGTTGGGGCTACCGAAACACCATATATTTT
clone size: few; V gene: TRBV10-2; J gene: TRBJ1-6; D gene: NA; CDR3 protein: CASSESGLSTPLHF; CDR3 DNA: TGCGCCAGCAGTGAATCAGGACTCAGCACACCCCTCCACTTT
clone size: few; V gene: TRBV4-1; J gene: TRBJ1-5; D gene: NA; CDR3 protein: CASSQEPRGPQHF; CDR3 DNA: TGCGCCAGCAGCCAGGAACCCCGGGGGCCCCAGCATTTT
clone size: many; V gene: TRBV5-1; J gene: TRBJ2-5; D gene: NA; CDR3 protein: CASSVTGETQYF; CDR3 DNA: TGCGCCAGCAGCGTGACGGGAGAGACCCAGTACTTC
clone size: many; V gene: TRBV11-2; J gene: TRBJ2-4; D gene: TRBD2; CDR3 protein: CASSFSGRGDIQYF; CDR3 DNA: TGTGCCAGCAGCTTTAGCGGGAGAGGGGACATTCAGTACTTC